The 29 T cell receptor beta chains listed next were all sequenced from one sample in a study of cytomegalovirus exposure and HLA in healthy donors. The PCR made use of 60 Vbeta and 13 Jbeta primers. The repertoire was sequenced with immunoSEQ multiplex PCR; TCRdb's copy has only in-frame clones and lacks some. The sample holds under 250,000 clones, about 81% seen once. Sequenced: PBMCs. These receptors came from a middle-aged woman in good health and CMV-seronegative.

The chain links TRBV6-5 to TRBJ2-5; D unclear. Germline CDR1 MNHEY, CDR2 SVGAGI. Trimming stripped 8 bases from V and 0 bases from J, with 7 bases between. The CDR3 covers 12 residues. CDR3 bases: TGTGCCAGCGTGGGCAACCAAGAGACCCAGTACTTC. This codes for CASVGNQETQYF.

The CDR3 reads CASRAGQNTGELFF. The CDR3 coding sequence is TGTGCCAGCAGGGCCGGACAGAACACCGGGGAGCTGTTTTTT. The V and J genes are TRBV2 and TRBJ2-2, with D possibly TRBD1 on 5 matching bases. Germline CDR1 SNHLY, CDR2 FYNNEI. V dropped 6 bases and J dropped 1 base, with 9 bases sitting between them. CDR3 length: 14 amino acids. The variable domain in full, completed from reference TRBV2 and TRBJ2-2, reads EPEVTQTPSHQVTQMGQEVILRCVPISNHLYFYWYRQILGQKVEFLVSFYNNEISEKSEIFDDQFSVERPDGSNFTLKIRSTKLEDSAMYFCASRAGQNTGELFFGEGSRLTVL.

The chain recombines TRBV19 with TRBJ2-1, with D maybe TRBD1 (6 bases). The CDR3 extends over 14 amino acids. Between the trimmed V and J ends, which lost 5 bases and 7 bases, there was a span of 15 bases. Germline CDR1 and CDR2: LNHDA and SQIVND (reference sequence). The CDR3 coding sequence is TGTGCCAGTAGTCATAGCCCGGGACAAAATGAGCAGTTCTTC. It codes for CASSHSPGQNEQFF.

The J gene is TRBJ2-7, the V gene TRBV7-9; D is unresolved. Germline CDR1 reads SEHNR; CDR2 reads FQNEAQ (reference sequence). Trimming pared 1 base from V and 5 bases from J, leaving 9 bases between. This CDR3 region has 13 residues. The CDR3 DNA follows: TGTGCCAGCAGCTTAGGAGGTTCGAACGAGCAGTACTTC. It is translated as CASSLGGSNEQYF.

The rearrangement links TRBV28 to TRBJ1-2; TRBD1 matches at 9 bases. This CDR3 has 17 amino acids. J lost 0 bases, V lost 3 bases, and 8 bases had no gene match. The germline V gene encodes CDR1 MDHEN and CDR2 SYDVKM. CDR3 amino acids: CASSLFGQGPTNYGYTF. The CDR3 nucleotides are TGTGCCAGCAGTTTGTTTGGACAGGGGCCTACTAACTATGGCTACACCTTC.

The chain has TRBV9 and TRBJ2-4; 12 bases line up with TRBD2. This CDR3 spans 17 amino acids. Germline V gives CDR1 SGDLS, CDR2 YYNGEE. Losses at the gene ends were 4 bases for V and 0 bases for J; bases not matched to a gene: 5. As DNA, the CDR3 is TGTGCCAGCAGCCCTCAGGGACTAGCGGGAGCCAAAAACATTCAGTACTTC. As protein: CASSPQGLAGAKNIQYF.

V gene TRBV10-1 combines with J gene TRBJ2-2; no clear D gene. Trimming shortened V by 2 bases and J by 7 bases, and 11 bases separated the two germline ends. CDR1 and CDR2 (germline): WNHNN, SYGVQD (reference sequence). The CDR3 extends over 14 amino acids. CDR3 sequence reads: CASSERLVGGELFF. DNA for the CDR3: TGCGCCAGCAGTGAGAGGCTAGTAGGCGGGGAGCTGTTTTTT.

This rearrangement joins TRBV5-1 to TRBJ1-2; D might be TRBD1 (5 bases). CDR3 length equals 12 residues. Germline CDR1 SGHRS, CDR2 YFSETQ. The germline V and J ends were trimmed by 0 bases and 7 bases, with 7 bases remaining between them. CDR3 DNA: TGCGCCAGCAGCTTGGTTCAGGGTGGCTACACCTTC. Translation gives CASSLVQGGYTF.

The chain recombines TRBV29-1 with TRBJ2-7, with 11 bases that match TRBD2. J was trimmed by 3 bases and V by 6 bases; bases with no gene match: 4. Germline V gives CDR1 SQVTM, CDR2 ANQGSEA. The CDR3 covers 13 residues. CDR3 bases: TGCAGCGTGGCCGGGACTAGCGGCTACGAGCAGTACTTC. Amino acids: CSVAGTSGYEQYF.

This chain links TRBV5-1 with TRBJ1-4; TRBD1 is a possible D gene (6 bases). The CDR3 length is 15 residues. V gave up 4 bases and J gave up 4 bases, with 14 bases separating them. From germline, CDR1 is SGHRS and CDR2 YFSETQ. CDR3 sequence (DNA): TGCGCCAGCAGCCTCGAGACAGGAGGTAATGAAAAACTGTTTTTT. It is translated as CASSLETGGNEKLFF.

V is TRBV2 and J is TRBJ1-5, with D perhaps matching TRBD1 (5 bases). Germline V gives CDR1 SNHLY, CDR2 FYNNEI. The CDR3 has 14 residues. Between the trimmed V and J ends, which lost 6 bases and 5 bases, there was a span of 14 bases. The CDR3 here is CASRWQGADQPQHF. Here the CDR3 DNA reads TGTGCCAGCAGGTGGCAGGGCGCGGATCAGCCCCAGCATTTT.

This chain joins TRBV4-2 and TRBJ2-5, with 11 bases fitting TRBD2. This CDR3 has 19 residues. V shed 1 base, J shed 3 bases, and the junction held 13 bases outside the gene matches. Germline V lookup: CDR1 LGHNA, CDR2 YNFKEQ. The CDR3 sequence: CASSQGFTSGSGAEETQYF. The CDR3, as DNA: TGTGCCAGCAGCCAAGGTTTTACTAGCGGGAGCGGGGCTGAAGAGACCCAGTACTTC.

This clone was seen just once. The J gene is TRBJ2-5, the V gene TRBV5-1; D is ambiguous. V lost 1 base, J lost 1 base, and 14 bases lay in between. Germline V gene lookup returns CDR1 SGHRS and CDR2 YFSETQ. The CDR3 is 16 residues long. The CDR3 DNA reads as TGCGCCAGCAGCTTGCTGAGCCTTGGTGGCCAAGAGACCCAGTACTTC. Its protein product is CASSLLSLGGQETQYF.

The chain has TRBV5-5 and TRBJ2-2; D is perhaps TRBD2 (6 bases). The CDR3 totals 16 residues. The ends were cut back, 6 bases at V and 6 bases at J, with 21 bases in the middle. Germline V CDR1 and CDR2: SGHKS, YYEKEE (reference sequence). This CDR3 is CASTPQWLAFAGELFF. DNA of the CDR3: TGTGCCAGCACCCCCCAGTGGCTAGCGTTCGCCGGGGAGCTGTTTTTT.

This chain links TRBV18 with TRBJ1-5; D unclear. The V end lost 1 base, the J end lost 3 bases, and 10 bases lay between the germline ends. Germline V gene data show CDR1 as KGHSH and CDR2 as LQKENI. The CDR3 loop spans 15 amino acids. The CDR3 DNA is TGTGCCAGCTCACCACGAGGCGGGAACAATCAGCCCCAGCATTTT. Translating it yields CASSPRGGNNQPQHF.

This clone was picked up a small number of times. This chain links TRBV30 with TRBJ1-4; possible D gene TRBD1, 5 bases. The CDR3 runs to 13 residues. Germline assignment: CDR1 GTSNPN and CDR2 SVGIG (reference sequence). Trimming removed 2 bases from V and 4 bases from J, with 8 bases in between. The CDR3 coding sequence is TGTGCCTGGAGTCCCGGGGGTAATGAAAAACTGTTTTTT. It translates to CAWSPGGNEKLFF.

This sequence joins TRBV30 and TRBJ1-5; TRBD1 aligns across 9 bases. Germline loops: CDR1 GTSNPN, CDR2 SVGIG (reference sequence). With 2 bases clipped from V and 4 bases from J, the junction kept 6 bases outside the gene matches. The CDR3 length is 15 residues. The CDR3 nucleotides are TGTGCCTGGAGTCCGGGACAGGGATTAAATCAGCCCCAGCATTTT. Amino acids: CAWSPGQGLNQPQHF.

V and J are TRBV11-2 and TRBJ2-2; D not resolved. Trimming pared 5 bases from V and 6 bases from J, leaving 16 bases between. The CDR3 sequence is 15 residues long. CDR1 is SGHAT, CDR2 FQNNGV, per germline. The CDR3 here is CASSPSTPRAGELFF. Here the CDR3 DNA reads TGTGCCAGCAGCCCATCGACCCCCCGGGCCGGGGAGCTGTTTTTT.

The rearrangement joins TRBV28 to TRBJ2-5, with 10 positions matching TRBD2. The length of the CDR3 is 15 residues. From germline, CDR1 is MDHEN and CDR2 SYDVKM. Trimming at V came to 2 bases and at J to 2 bases, leaving 2 bases not matched to a gene. In DNA form, the CDR3 reads TGTGCCAGCAGTTTAGGACTAGCGGCTCAAGAGACCCAGTACTTC. This gives the protein CASSLGLAAQETQYF.

This clone was observed once. This sample includes further DNA sequences coding for the same CDR3. The genes are TRBV2 and TRBJ2-2; 7 bases agree with TRBD1. The germline gives CDR1 SNHLY, CDR2 FYNNEI. Trimming cost V 9 bases and J 0 bases; bases outside gene matches: 7. The length of the CDR3 is 15 residues. The CDR3 sequence is CASHRGATNTGELFF. The CDR3 DNA reads as TGTGCCAGTCACAGGGGCGCAACGAACACCGGGGAGCTGTTTTTT.

The chain links TRBV6-5 to TRBJ1-6; TRBD1 aligns across 7 bases. CDR3 length: 14 residues. Trimming removed 7 bases from V and 10 bases from J; junction bases left unmatched: 10. Germline V gene lookup returns CDR1 MNHEY and CDR2 SVGAGI. Here the CDR3 reads CASTPGTVGSPLHF. CDR3 in DNA: TGTGCCAGCACCCCAGGGACAGTTGGATCACCCCTCCACTTT.

The CDR3 nucleotides are TGTGCCAGCAGTTTCCGGGGGGCTCGAGGCGGGGAGCTGTTTTTT. This sequence encodes CASSFRGARGGELFF. V gene TRBV28 combines with J gene TRBJ2-2; D is possibly TRBD2 (7 bases). CDR1 and CDR2 from the germline V gene are MDHEN and SYDVKM. V dropped 3 bases and J dropped 7 bases, with 15 bases sitting between them. CDR3 length equals 15 residues.

This clone has just a few counts. The chain has TRBV5-4 and TRBJ1-2; 8 nucleotides align to TRBD1. Germline CDR1 SGHNT, CDR2 YYREEE (reference sequence). V lost 4 bases to trimming and J lost 1 base; unmatched junction nucleotides: 9. CDR3 length equals 16 residues. The CDR3, as DNA: TGTGCCAGCAGCCCCTTGCGACAGGGGCTTAACTATGGCTACACCTTC. Its protein product is CASSPLRQGLNYGYTF.

The rearrangement uses TRBV14 and TRBJ2-5, with D tentatively TRBD2 (6 bases). This CDR3 is built from 16 residues. Germline assignment: CDR1 SGHDN and CDR2 FVKESK. V lost 3 bases to trimming and J lost 0 bases, with 14 bases between them. The CDR3 coding sequence is TGTGCCAGCAGCCATCTGACTAGTTGGTACCAAGAGACCCAGTACTTC. This encodes CASSHLTSWYQETQYF. The whole variable domain, remainder taken from reference TRBV14 and TRBJ2-5, is EAGVTQFPSHSVIEKGQTVTLRCDPISGHDNLYWYRRVMGKEIKFLLHFVKESKQDESGMPNNRFLAERTGGTYSTLKVQPAELEDSGVYFCASSHLTSWYQETQYFGPGTRLLVL.

This clone was counted a few times. The chain joins TRBV6-1 to TRBJ2-1; 7 bases match TRBD2. Germline V gives CDR1 MNHNS, CDR2 SASEGT. V lost 2 bases to trimming and J lost 7 bases; unmatched junction nucleotides: 11. The CDR3 sequence is 16 residues long. CDR3 protein: CASSETAGDLWNEQFF. CDR3 bases: TGTGCCAGCAGTGAAACCGCGGGGGATCTTTGGAATGAGCAGTTCTTC.

The chain has TRBV30 and TRBJ1-2; possibly TRBD1 for D (6 bases). V gave up 7 bases and J gave up 4 bases, with 10 bases separating them. The CDR3 loop spans 11 amino acids. The germline CDR1 and CDR2 sequences are GTSNPN and SVGIG (reference sequence). The CDR3 spells CALWTVYGYTF. DNA for the CDR3: TGTGCCTTATGGACAGTCTATGGCTACACCTTC.

This clone was detected only once. The junction differs from germline at one of its ends, possibly a read error. CDR3 region: CSSSPAVGASSYEQYF. In DNA, the CDR3 is TGTTCCAGCAGCCCCGCGGTAGGGGCGAGCTCCTACGAGCAGTACTTC. The chain carries TRBV7-9 and TRBJ2-7, with D possibly TRBD1 on 5 matching bases. This CDR3 is built from 16 residues. Germline V gives CDR1 SEHNR, CDR2 FQNEAQ (reference sequence).

The V call is TRBV4-1, the J call TRBJ2-5; 11 bases are a match to TRBD2. The CDR3 contains 16 residues. The junction had 8 bases not matched to a gene; V was cut back by 4 bases and J by 4 bases. The germline gives CDR1 MGHRA, CDR2 YSYEKL. The CDR3 DNA follows: TGCGCCAGCAGCCCACTAGCGGGAGCATTTGGAGAGACCCAGTACTTC. This gives the protein CASSPLAGAFGETQYF.

This clone was counted a single time. J is TRBJ2-7 and V is TRBV6-6, with unresolved D. The germline V gene has CDR1 MNHNY and CDR2 SVGAGI (reference sequence). V lost 7 bases and J lost 0, with 7 bases in between. The CDR3 has 12 residues. The CDR3, as DNA: TGTGCCAGCATGGGCCCCTCCTACGAGCAGTACTTC. It specifies CASMGPSYEQYF.